Sequencing of this T cell receptor (beta chain) was carried out in a study of spatial heterogeneity in lung cancer (dated by TCRdb to between 2019 and 2020). Concerning the study at large: Samples were obtained from 70 to 85 patients with early-stage, untreated non-small cell lung cancer from the lung TRACERx cohort. Beta-chain transcripts were consistently detected in greater numbers than alpha-chain transcripts, which likely reflected higher beta-chain transcript abundance. Follow-up PBMC samples were sequenced whenever the samples were available, and the median time to follow-up was two to three years after resection. In non-small cell lung cancer, the study made a quantitative comparison of TCR alpha and beta repertoires among multiple tumor regions, matched nontumor lung and blood. TCR repertoire features were related to nonsynonymous mutation counts determined by whole-exome sequencing of tumor tissue. Both alpha and beta chains were TCR-sequenced in samples taken at surgery, namely 220 tumor regions, 62 to 65 matched nontumor lung samples and about 54 PBMC samples. In the raw uncorrected reads, each unique combination of TCR and UMI appeared more than ten times on average.

Preparation of the library involved 5' RACE. The reads were generated on a NextSeq 500. In the TCR library protocol, a unique molecular identifier was attached to each TCR cDNA molecule so that PCR and sequencing errors could be corrected. Per the authors' processing: TCR identification, UMI-based error correction and CDR3 extraction were performed with Decombinator tools. TCRs above a frequency of 2 per 1,000, corresponding to the top 1% of the tumor frequency distribution, were defined as expanded. Each repertoire was subsampled 100 times to 5,000 TCRs, after which Renyi diversity was computed with the R vegan package. CDR3 similarity networks were built from amino acid triplet string-kernel similarity, connecting CDR3s with pairwise similarity above 0.82. TCRdb itself trimmed the public reads at Q25 with fastp, ran MiXCR and retained productive beta chains. Entries are consolidated by CDR3 protein sequence, retaining the most common genes and DNA. The V and J calls were not made by the authors but by TCRdb's processing. In this sample the table shows roughly 120,000 distinct CDR3 sequences, about a tenth of which occur a single time. About 24% of the sample is in the top ten clones.

Explained via the paper, the time point label denotes: blood at routine non-recurrence follow-up after resection. Whole RNA extracted from tumor and nontumor lung tissue, or from cryopreserved PBMC samples, was used for TCR sequencing without cell sorting. Only patients for whom sufficient RNA was available from at least two tumor regions were selected for TCR sequencing. Broader findings and caveats from the paper: Confirming at a functional level the hypothesis that regional TCRs recognize regional mutations was considered to require additional single-cell paired TCR alpha and beta sequencing. Ubiquitous expanded tumor TCRs were detected in blood more often at tumor resection than at routine follow-up. Comparisons of baseline and follow-up blood repertoires included only around 15 patients.

Including the terminal cysteine and phenylalanine, the CDR3 comprises 15 residues. Only the CDR3 portion is preserved as DNA: 45 bases, with reading frame beginning at the first base. At the junction V is shortened by 0 bases and J by 3 bases, with 11 bases in between. CDR1 and CDR2 are read off the germline V gene as SGHRS and YFSETQ. The sample holds many counts of this clonotype. Its antigen is currently not known. Per-base qualities were not stored, and no clone one base away is much larger. The sequence is built from TRBV5-1 and TRBJ2-3; the D gene is possibly TRBD1, with 5 bases matching. Sequenced material: PBMCs, taken at follow-up. The sequence was obtained from a female donor with early-stage non-small cell lung cancer. CDR3 region: CASSLAGRVTDTQYF. The DNA reads TGCGCCAGCAGCTTGGCGGGCAGGGTGACAGATACGCAGTATTTT.